Sequencing of this T cell receptor (beta chain) was carried out in a study of early T cells in non-severe SARS-CoV-2 infection. Unmatched junction bases numbered 5, after V lost 0 bases and J lost 7 bases. CDR3 length: 15 amino acids. CDR1 is DFQATT and CDR2 is SNEGSKA in the germline V gene (reference sequence). This clonotype was counted many times. MiXCR was run by TCRdb on the 5' RACE reads, yielding one entry per CDR3 protein. The sample lists roughly 75,000 distinct CDR3 sequences, roughly 9.6% seen once, with nearly 5% in the top ten. The receptor comes from an adult who was a healthcare worker with PCR-confirmed SARS-CoV-2 infection or an uninfected control (not recorded which). The sample comprised whole blood. The V and J genes are TRBV20-1 and TRBJ1-5, with 11 bases matching TRBD1. The CDR3 sequence: CSARDPGTGGQPQHF. CDR3 sequence (DNA): TGCAGTGCTAGAGACCCCGGGACAGGGGGACAGCCCCAGCATTTT.